This T cell receptor (beta chain) was identified in a study of control samples from healthy donors and cancer patients. The germline V gene encodes CDR1 SGHNT and CDR2 YENEEA. V lost 0 bases to trimming and J lost 1 base; unmatched junction nucleotides: 14. The CDR3 has 19 residues. The protocol was immunoSEQ multiplex PCR, while the TCRdb copy is restricted to in-frame clones and leaves out a portion. The sample lists 60,000 to 75,000 clones; 75% to 90% were seen once. Source material: blood. This sequence was found in a man aged 50 to 59 in good health. The chain is built from TRBV11-3 and TRBJ1-1; 7 bases align to TRBD1. The CDR3 nucleotides are TGTGCCAGCAGCTTAGATAATCGTGTCTGGACAGGACCGAACACTGAAGCTTTCTTT. As protein: CASSLDNRVWTGPNTEAFF.